Listed here is a single T cell receptor (beta chain). CDR3 length: 14 residues. Trimming pared 4 bases from V and 2 bases from J, leaving 13 bases between. Per the germline V gene, CDR1 is SGHNT and CDR2 is YYREEE (reference sequence). The assay ran at deep level. The method was immunoSEQ multiplex PCR; TCRdb's version includes in-frame clones alone and lacks a portion of them. The sample shows around 1.6 million clones, 95% to 99% of them seen only once. This record belongs to a study of shared clonotypes between healthy human individuals. The CD4+ fraction was divided into a CD45RA+ naive subset and a CD45RA-negative memory subset.

The sequence derives from a man aged 30-40 years in good health. J is TRBJ2-7 and V is TRBV5-4; a weak D match, TRBD2 (5 bases). What was sequenced was naive CD4+ T cells sorted from blood. Subset: CD45RA+ positively selected. CDR3 nucleotide sequence: TGTGCCAGCAGCATAACGGGAACCCCCTACGAGCAGTACTTC. This encodes CASSITGTPYEQYF.